The T cell receptor beta chain under discussion was sequenced for a study of cytomegalovirus exposure and HLA in healthy donors. Primers for the PCR totalled 60 Vbeta and 13 Jbeta. Profiling relied on immunoSEQ multiplex PCR, and the TCRdb table lists in-frame clones only, not all of them. The sample records more than 90,000 clones, roughly 80% being singletons. As to this clone: Its antigen is unidentified.

This CDR3 is 11 amino acids long. V lost 6 bases and J lost 6, with 9 bases in between. CDR1 and CDR2 (germline): MNHNS, SASEGT. Findings and caveats of the study: Sequencing probably produced one cluster of sequence variants that were highly shared. When analyzed later, a missense DCLRE1C variant was found to be linked to TCR beta V- and J-gene trimming. An Asian-associated ancestry cluster reportedly showed fewer N-insertions than the roughly 600-donor mean in a later analysis.

The V gene is TRBV6-1, the J gene TRBJ2-7, with no clear D. The clonotype comes from a man between 45 and 60 years old in good health and CMV-seropositive. Sequenced: PBMCs. CDR3 loop: CASSHSSEQYF. CDR3 bases: TGTGCCAGCAGCCACTCTTCCGAGCAGTACTTC.